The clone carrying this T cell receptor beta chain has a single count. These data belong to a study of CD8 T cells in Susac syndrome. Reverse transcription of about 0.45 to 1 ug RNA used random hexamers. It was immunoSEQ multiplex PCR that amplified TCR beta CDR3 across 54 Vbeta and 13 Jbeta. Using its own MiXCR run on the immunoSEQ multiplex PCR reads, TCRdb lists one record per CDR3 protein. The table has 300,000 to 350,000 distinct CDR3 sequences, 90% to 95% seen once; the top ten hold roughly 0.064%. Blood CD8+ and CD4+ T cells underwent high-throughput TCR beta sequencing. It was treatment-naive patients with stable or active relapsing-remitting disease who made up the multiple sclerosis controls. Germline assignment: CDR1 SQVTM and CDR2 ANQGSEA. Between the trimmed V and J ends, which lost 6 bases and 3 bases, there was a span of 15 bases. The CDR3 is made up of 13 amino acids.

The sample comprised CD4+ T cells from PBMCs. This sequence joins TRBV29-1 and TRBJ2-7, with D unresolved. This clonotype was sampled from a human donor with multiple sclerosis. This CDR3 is CSVTEELFYEQYF. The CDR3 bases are TGCAGCGTCACCGAGGAGCTATTCTACGAGCAGTACTTC.